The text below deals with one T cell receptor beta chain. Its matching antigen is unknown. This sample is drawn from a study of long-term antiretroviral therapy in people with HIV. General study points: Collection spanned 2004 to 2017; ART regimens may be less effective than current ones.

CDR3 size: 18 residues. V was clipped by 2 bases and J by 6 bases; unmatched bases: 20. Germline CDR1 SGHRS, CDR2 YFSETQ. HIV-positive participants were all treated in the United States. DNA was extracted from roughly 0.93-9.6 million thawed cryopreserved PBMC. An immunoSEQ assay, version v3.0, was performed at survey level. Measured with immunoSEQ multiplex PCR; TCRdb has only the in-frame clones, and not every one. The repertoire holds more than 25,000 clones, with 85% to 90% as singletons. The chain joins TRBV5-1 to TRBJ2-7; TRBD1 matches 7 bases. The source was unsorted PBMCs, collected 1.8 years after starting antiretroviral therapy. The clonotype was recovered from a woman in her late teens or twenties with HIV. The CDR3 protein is CASSFTGTASEVWGEQYF. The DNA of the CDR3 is TGCGCCAGCAGCTTTACCGGGACAGCTTCTGAGGTGTGGGGCGAGCAGTACTTC. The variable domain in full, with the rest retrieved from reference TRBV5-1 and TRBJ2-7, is KAGVTQTPRYLIKTRGQQVTLSCSPISGHRSVSWYQQTPGQGLQFLFEYFSETQRNKGNFPGRFSGRQFSNSRSEMNVSTLELGDSALYLCASSFTGTASEVWGEQYFGPGTRLTVT.